The sequence of this T cell receptor beta chain was determined in a study of T cells in tuberculosis. Whole-study context: In South Africa, adults with active tuberculosis were compared with IGRA-negative and latently infected IGRA-positive adolescents.

This CDR3 has 16 residues. CDR1 is MDHEN and CDR2 is SYDVKM in the germline V gene. The J segment lost 2 bases and the V segment lost 2 bases, leaving 8 bases of the junction unmatched. TCRdb's copy holds only in-frame clones and misses some; the assay was immunoSEQ multiplex PCR. The sample carries fewer than 35,000 clones, roughly 95% recorded once. On average roughly 100,000 T cells per donor were immunosequenced. The V gene is TRBV28, the J gene TRBJ1-1; 7 positions match TRBD1. The clonotype originates from a donor aged 10 to 29 with latent tuberculosis or without tuberculosis infection. The sample was PBMCs. CDR3: CASSLGGGGRNTEAFF. CDR3 sequence (DNA): TGTGCCAGCAGTTTAGGAGGAGGGGGCAGAAACACTGAAGCTTTCTTT.